The present T cell receptor beta chain was sequenced within a study of T cell repertoires in cytomegalovirus infection. Overall study results and limits: Public TCR beta family frequency separated CMV-and-HLA carriers, including in an independent cohort.

The germline CDR1 and CDR2 sequences are SGHTA and FQGNSA. V gave up 4 bases and J gave up 13 bases, with 19 bases separating them. The CDR3 is 13 amino acids. Via MiXCR, TCRdb re-called the reads, giving one row per CDR3 protein. Altogether approximately 350,000 distinct CDR3 sequences are present, 34% being singletons, with the ten largest covering about 14%. This clonotype was detected ten times or more. Antigen unknown. The receptor comes from a human donor in good health (CMV status not recorded). Some clones in this sample may be carry-over from other donors' samples. The gene calls are TRBV7-2 and TRBJ1-1, with D perhaps matching TRBD1 (5 bases). The material was cultured PBMCs, obtained from culture after CMV antigen stimulation. CDR3 nucleotides: TGTGCCAGCAGCTGGAGGGAACAGGCGGTAGTTTTCTTT. Translated: CASSWREQAVVFF.